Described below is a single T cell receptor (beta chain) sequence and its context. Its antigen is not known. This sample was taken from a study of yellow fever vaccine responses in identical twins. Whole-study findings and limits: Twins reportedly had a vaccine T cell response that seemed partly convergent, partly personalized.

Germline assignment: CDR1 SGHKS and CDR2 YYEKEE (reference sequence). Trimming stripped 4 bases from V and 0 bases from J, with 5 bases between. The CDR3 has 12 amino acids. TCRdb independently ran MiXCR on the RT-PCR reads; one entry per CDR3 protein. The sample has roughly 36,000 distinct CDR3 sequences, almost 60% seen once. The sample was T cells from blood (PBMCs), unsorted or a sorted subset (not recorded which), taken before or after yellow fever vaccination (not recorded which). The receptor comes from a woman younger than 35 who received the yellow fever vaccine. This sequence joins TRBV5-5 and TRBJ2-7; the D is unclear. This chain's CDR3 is CASSPNSYEQYF. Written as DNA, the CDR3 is TGTGCCAGCAGCCCCAACTCCTACGAGCAGTACTTC.